The sequence of this T cell receptor (beta chain) was determined in a study of OX40 agonist ivuxolimab in advanced cancers. Study-wide background: Patients in the trial were receiving intravenous ivuxolimab every 2 weeks, at doses of 0.01 to 10 mg/kg. Broader study findings: Some nonresponders also had low normalized T-cell clonal expansion. Average numbers of expanded clones were greater in CD8+ T cells than in CD4+.

Germline CDR1 is LNHDA and CDR2 is SQIVND (reference sequence). With 3 bases removed from V and 5 bases from J, the gap between germline ends came to 7 bases. CDR3 length equals 13 residues. Enrollment shut out patients with autoimmune disease history or systemic immunosuppression. Repertoires were generated with immunoSEQ multiplex PCR, while TCRdb's copy carries only in-frame clones and drops some. The profile shows about 62,000 clones, about 92% of them singletons. About this clone: The antigen is not known.

This sequence joins TRBV19 and TRBJ2-2; D gene unclear. This specimen consisted of CD4+ or CD8+ T cells sorted from blood, obtained in a trial of the OX40 agonist ivuxolimab. This receptor was taken from an adult with an advanced solid tumor such as melanoma, head and neck, liver or kidney cancer. DNA for the CDR3: TGTGCCAGTAGTATCGGAAGAACCGGGGAGCTGTTTTTT. Translating it yields CASSIGRTGELFF.